This record concerns one T cell receptor beta chain sequence. Its ends do not fully match the called genes, so a read error is possible. CD45RO-negative, CCR7-positively selected cells formed the naive CD8 fraction, excluding terminally differentiated effector memory CD45RA+ cells. Germline loops: CDR1 SEHNR, CDR2 FQNEAQ (reference sequence). CDR3 size: 14 residues. The sample is drawn from a study of shared clonotypes between healthy human individuals. Sequencing used immunoSEQ multiplex PCR; TCRdb keeps in-frame clones, though not all of them. The repertoire holds about 2.1 million clones, over 85% seen once, with about 1.7% in the top ten.

The sequence was collected from a man between 18 and 29 years old in good health. Some clones in this sample may be carry-over from other donors' samples. Material: naive CD8+ T cells from PBMCs. The rearrangement uses TRBV7-9 and TRBJ2-3; 8 bases agree with TRBD2. The CDR3 loop is CASSVAGLTDTQYF. CDR3 nucleotide sequence: TGTGCCAGCAGCGTAGCGGGACTCACAGATACGCAGTATTTT.